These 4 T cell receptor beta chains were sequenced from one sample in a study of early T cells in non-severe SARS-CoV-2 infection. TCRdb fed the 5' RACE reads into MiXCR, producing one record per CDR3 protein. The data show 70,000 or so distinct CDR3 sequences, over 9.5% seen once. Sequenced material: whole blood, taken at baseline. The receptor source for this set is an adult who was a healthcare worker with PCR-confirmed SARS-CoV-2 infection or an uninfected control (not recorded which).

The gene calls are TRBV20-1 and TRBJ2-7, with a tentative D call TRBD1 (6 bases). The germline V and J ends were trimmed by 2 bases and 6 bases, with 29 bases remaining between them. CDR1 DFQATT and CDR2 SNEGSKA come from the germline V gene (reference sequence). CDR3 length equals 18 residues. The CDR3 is CSARSLQHRESAASEQYF. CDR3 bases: TGCAGTGCTAGATCCCTCCAGCACAGGGAGTCTGCAGCTAGCGAGCAGTACTTC.

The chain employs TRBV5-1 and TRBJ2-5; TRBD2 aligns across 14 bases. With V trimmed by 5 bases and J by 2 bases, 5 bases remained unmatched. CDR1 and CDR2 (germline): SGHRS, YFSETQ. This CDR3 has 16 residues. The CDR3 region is CASSTGTSGGQETQYF. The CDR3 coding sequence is TGCGCCAGCAGTACCGGGACTAGCGGGGGACAAGAGACCCAGTACTTC.

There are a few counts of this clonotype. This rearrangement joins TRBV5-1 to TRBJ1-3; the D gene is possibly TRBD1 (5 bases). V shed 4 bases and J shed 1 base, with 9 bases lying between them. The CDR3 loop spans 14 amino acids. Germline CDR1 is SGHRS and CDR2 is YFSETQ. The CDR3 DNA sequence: TGCGCCAGCAGCATATCAGGGTCTGGAAACACCATATATTTT. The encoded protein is CASSISGSGNTIYF.

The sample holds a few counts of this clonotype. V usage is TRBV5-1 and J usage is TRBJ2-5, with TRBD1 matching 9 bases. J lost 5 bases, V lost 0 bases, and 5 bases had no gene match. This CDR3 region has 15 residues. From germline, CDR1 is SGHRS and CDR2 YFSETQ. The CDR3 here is CASSLDGQGSETQYF. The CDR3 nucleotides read TGCGCCAGCAGCTTGGATGGACAGGGGAGTGAGACCCAGTACTTC.